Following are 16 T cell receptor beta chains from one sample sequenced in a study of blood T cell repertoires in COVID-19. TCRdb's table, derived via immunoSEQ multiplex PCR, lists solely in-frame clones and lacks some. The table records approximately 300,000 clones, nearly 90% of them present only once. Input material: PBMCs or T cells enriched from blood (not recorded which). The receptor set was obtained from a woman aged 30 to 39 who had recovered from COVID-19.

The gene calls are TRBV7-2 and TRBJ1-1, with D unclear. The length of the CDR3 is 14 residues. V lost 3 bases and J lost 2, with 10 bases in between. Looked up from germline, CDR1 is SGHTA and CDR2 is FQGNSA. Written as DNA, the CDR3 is TGTGCCAGCAGCTTTCGGAGGGCTAACACTGAAGCTTTCTTT. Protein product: CASSFRRANTEAFF.

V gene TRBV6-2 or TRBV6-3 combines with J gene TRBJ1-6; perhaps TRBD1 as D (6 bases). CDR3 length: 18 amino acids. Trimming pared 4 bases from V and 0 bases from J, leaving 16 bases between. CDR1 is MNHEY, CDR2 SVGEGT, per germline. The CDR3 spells CASSSDSPASSYNSPLHF. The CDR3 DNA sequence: TGTGCCAGCAGTTCGGACAGTCCTGCTAGCTCCTATAATTCACCCCTCCACTTT.

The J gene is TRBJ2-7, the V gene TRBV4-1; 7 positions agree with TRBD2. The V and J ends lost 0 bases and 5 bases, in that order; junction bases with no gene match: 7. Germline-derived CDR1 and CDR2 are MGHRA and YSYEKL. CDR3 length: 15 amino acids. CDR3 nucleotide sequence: TGCGCCAGCAGCCAAGAGGGGGGGAATCCCCACGAGCAGTACTTC. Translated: CASSQEGGNPHEQYF.

The DNA for the CDR3 is TGTGCCTGGAGTCTAGGCTCTGGAAACACCATATATTTT. It translates to CAWSLGSGNTIYF. V and J are TRBV30 and TRBJ1-3; no reliable D call. The CDR3 is made up of 13 amino acids. V was trimmed by 2 bases and J by 0 bases, leaving 5 bases between them. The germline V gene has CDR1 GTSNPN and CDR2 SVGIG (reference sequence).

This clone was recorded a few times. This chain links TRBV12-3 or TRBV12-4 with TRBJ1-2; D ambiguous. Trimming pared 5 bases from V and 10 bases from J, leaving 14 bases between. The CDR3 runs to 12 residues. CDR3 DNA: TGTGCCAGCAGTCAAAGGAGGGCCTTCTACACCTTC. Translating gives CASSQRRAFYTF.

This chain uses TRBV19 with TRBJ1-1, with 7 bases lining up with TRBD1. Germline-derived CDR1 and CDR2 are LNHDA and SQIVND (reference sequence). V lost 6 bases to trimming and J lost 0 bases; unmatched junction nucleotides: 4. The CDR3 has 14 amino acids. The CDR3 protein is CASRPGTVNTEAFF. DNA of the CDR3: TGTGCCAGTAGGCCCGGGACAGTGAACACTGAAGCTTTCTTT.

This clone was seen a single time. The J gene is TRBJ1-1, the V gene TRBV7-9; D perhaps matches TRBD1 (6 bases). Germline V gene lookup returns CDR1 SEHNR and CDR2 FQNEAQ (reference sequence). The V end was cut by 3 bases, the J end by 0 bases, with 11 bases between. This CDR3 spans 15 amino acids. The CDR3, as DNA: TGTGCCAGCAGCTTCACAGGGCGAATGAACACTGAAGCTTTCTTT. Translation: CASSFTGRMNTEAFF.

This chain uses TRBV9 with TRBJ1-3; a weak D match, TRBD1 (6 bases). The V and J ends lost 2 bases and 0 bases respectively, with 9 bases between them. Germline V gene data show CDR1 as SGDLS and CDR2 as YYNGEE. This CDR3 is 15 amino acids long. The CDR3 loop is CASSVTGFSGNTIYF. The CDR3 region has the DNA TGTGCCAGCAGCGTCACAGGGTTCTCTGGAAACACCATATATTTT.

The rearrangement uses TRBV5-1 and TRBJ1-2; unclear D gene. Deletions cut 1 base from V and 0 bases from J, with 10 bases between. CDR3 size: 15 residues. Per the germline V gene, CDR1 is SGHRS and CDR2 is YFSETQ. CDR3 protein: CASSLLVHTNYGYTF. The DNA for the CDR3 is TGCGCCAGCAGCTTGTTAGTCCATACTAACTATGGCTACACCTTC.

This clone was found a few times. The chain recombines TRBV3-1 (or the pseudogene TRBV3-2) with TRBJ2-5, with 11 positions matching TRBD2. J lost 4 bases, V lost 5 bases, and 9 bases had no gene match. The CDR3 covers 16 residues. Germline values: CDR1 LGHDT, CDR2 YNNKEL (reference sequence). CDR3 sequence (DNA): TGTGCCAGCAGCGGGACTAGCGGAACCAAAGGAGAGACCCAGTACTTC. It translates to CASSGTSGTKGETQYF.

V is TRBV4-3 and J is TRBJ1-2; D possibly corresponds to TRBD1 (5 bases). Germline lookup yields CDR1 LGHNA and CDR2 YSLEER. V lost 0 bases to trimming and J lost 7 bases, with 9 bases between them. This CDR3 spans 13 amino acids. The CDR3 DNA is TGCGCCAGCAGCCAAGACAGGGTTAGTGGCTACACCTTC. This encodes CASSQDRVSGYTF.

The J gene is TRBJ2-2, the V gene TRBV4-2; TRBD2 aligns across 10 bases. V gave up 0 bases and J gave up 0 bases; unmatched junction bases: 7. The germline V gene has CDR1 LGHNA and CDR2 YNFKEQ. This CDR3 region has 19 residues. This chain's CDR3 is CASSQDGLAGAANTGELFF. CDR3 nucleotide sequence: TGTGCCAGCAGCCAAGATGGGCTAGCGGGGGCTGCGAACACCGGGGAGCTGTTTTTT.

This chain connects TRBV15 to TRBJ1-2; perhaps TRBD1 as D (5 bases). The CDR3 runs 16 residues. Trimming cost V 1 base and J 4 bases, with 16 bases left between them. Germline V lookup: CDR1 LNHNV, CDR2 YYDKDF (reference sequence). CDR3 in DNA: TGTGCCACCAGCAGAGGAGGGGAGGGGTCGGGCTATGGCTACACCTTC. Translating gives CATSRGGEGSGYGYTF.

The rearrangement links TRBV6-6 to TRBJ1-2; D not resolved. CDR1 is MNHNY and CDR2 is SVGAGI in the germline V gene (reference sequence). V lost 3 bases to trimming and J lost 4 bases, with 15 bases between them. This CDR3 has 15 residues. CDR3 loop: CASSYDAATIYGYTF. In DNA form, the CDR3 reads TGTGCCAGCAGTTATGACGCCGCTACTATCTATGGCTACACCTTC.

In DNA form, the CDR3 reads TGTGCCAGCAGTTACGGCAGAAGCACAGATACGCAGTATTTT. Its protein is CASSYGRSTDTQYF. J is TRBJ2-3 and V is TRBV6-2 or TRBV6-3; D not resolved. Trimming pared 2 bases from V and 0 bases from J, leaving 6 bases between. Germline V gives CDR1 MNHEY, CDR2 SVGEGT. This CDR3 comprises 14 residues.

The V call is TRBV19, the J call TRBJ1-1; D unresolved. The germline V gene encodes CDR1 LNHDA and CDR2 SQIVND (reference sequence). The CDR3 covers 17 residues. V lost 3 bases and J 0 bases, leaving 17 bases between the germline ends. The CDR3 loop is CASSIAVRLRMNTEAFF. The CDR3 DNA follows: TGTGCCAGTAGTATTGCCGTGAGACTGAGAATGAACACTGAAGCTTTCTTT.